The 14 T cell receptor beta chains below were found in one sample sequenced in a study of shared T cell receptors in the human thymus. Some clones are missing from TCRdb's copy, which holds only in-frame ones; the method was immunoSEQ multiplex PCR. Of approximately 580,000 clones in the sample, 70% to 80% are singletons; the top ten hold around 0.013%. These data also featured in a second study, about human thymus T cells.

The sequenced material came from thymocytes. Receptor source: a boy younger than two with a congenital heart defect.

The V call is TRBV7-6, the J call TRBJ2-1, with 9 bases lining up with TRBD2. This CDR3 is 15 amino acids long. J was trimmed by 2 bases and V by 4 bases; bases with no gene match: 3. CDR1 is SGHVS and CDR2 is FNYEAQ in the germline V gene. The CDR3 reads CASSWSGRPYNEQFF. CDR3 DNA: TGTGCCAGCAGCTGGAGCGGGAGGCCCTACAATGAGCAGTTCTTC. The full variable domain, with the rest looked up from reference TRBV7-6 and TRBJ2-1, is GAGVSQSPRYKVTKRGQDVALRCDPISGHVSLYWYRQALGQGPEFLTYFNYEAQQDKSGLPNDRFSAERPEGSISTLTIQRTEQRDSAMYRCASSWSGRPYNEQFFGPGTRLTVL.

A few counts support this clone. The chain employs TRBV5-6 and TRBJ2-3; D perhaps matches TRBD2 (5 bases). Trimming cost V 4 bases and J 0 bases, with 18 bases left between them. Per germline, CDR1 SGHDT and CDR2 YYEEEE. The length of the CDR3 is 17 residues. In nucleotides, the CDR3 is TGTGCCAGCAGCATCTGGCGTGCGGGCTGTAGCACAGATACGCAGTATTTT. Residues: CASSIWRAGCSTDTQYF.

The CDR3 nucleotides read TGTGCCAGCAGCCAAGCGAAGAGGGCTTCCTACAATGAGCAGTTCTTC. This codes for CASSQAKRASYNEQFF. This rearrangement joins TRBV14 to TRBJ2-1; TRBD2 might be the D (5 bases). Trimming removed 1 base from V and 1 base from J, with 11 bases in between. From germline, CDR1 is SGHDN and CDR2 FVKESK. The CDR3 is 16 amino acids. The whole variable domain, filled in from reference TRBV14 and TRBJ2-1, reads EAGVTQFPSHSVIEKGQTVTLRCDPISGHDNLYWYRRVMGKEIKFLLHFVKESKQDESGMPNNRFLAERTGGTYSTLKVQPAELEDSGVYFCASSQAKRASYNEQFFGPGTRLTVL.

The chain links TRBV27 to TRBJ1-2; 7 nucleotides align to TRBD1. The CDR3 is made up of 12 amino acids. CDR1 and CDR2 from the germline V gene are MNHEY and SMNVEV (reference sequence). V gave up 4 bases and J gave up 4 bases; unmatched junction bases: 0. CDR3 bases: TGTGCCAGCAGTTCAGGGGGCTATGGCTACACCTTC. Its protein product is CASSSGGYGYTF.

The V gene is TRBV5-1, the J gene TRBJ2-7; 14 bases match TRBD2. The CDR3 sequence is 17 residues long. Germline V gives CDR1 SGHRS, CDR2 YFSETQ. V was pared by 3 bases and J by 0 bases, with 5 bases of the junction left unmatched. The CDR3: CASSSRLAGGSSYEQYF. The CDR3 nucleotides are TGCGCCAGCAGCTCAAGACTAGCGGGAGGGAGCTCCTACGAGCAGTACTTC.

The rearrangement links TRBV29-1 to TRBJ2-1; TRBD2 aligns across 12 bases. V gave up 5 bases and J gave up 9 bases; unmatched junction bases: 11. The germline gives CDR1 SQVTM, CDR2 ANQGSEA. This CDR3 has 15 amino acids. DNA for the CDR3: TGCAGCGTTCGGTCTAGCGGGAGGGAATACGGTGAGCAGTTCTTC. Residues: CSVRSSGREYGEQFF.

V and J are TRBV5-5 and TRBJ2-7; D gene uncertain. The CDR3 is 15 amino acids. Trimming removed 1 base at V and 3 bases at J, with 14 bases between. Germline CDR1 is SGHKS and CDR2 is YYEKEE (reference sequence). The CDR3 reads CASSLKVPENYEQYF. In nucleotides, the CDR3 is TGTGCCAGCAGCTTGAAGGTCCCGGAGAACTACGAGCAGTACTTC.

This chain uses TRBV7-2 with TRBJ2-3; 10 positions match TRBD2. Germline values: CDR1 SGHTA, CDR2 FQGNSA. The CDR3 loop spans 16 amino acids. The trim removed 4 bases at V and 5 bases at J, leaving 9 bases unmatched. CDR3 residues: CASSSQREGLVDTQYF. The CDR3 nucleotides read TGTGCCAGCAGCTCCCAGCGGGAGGGCTTAGTAGATACGCAGTATTTT.

This chain links TRBV4-3 with TRBJ1-3; no definite D call. V lost 0 bases to trimming and J lost 2 bases, with 11 bases between them. Per germline, CDR1 LGHNA and CDR2 YSLEER. This CDR3 has 16 amino acids. The CDR3 sequence is CASSQEAERTGNTIYF. The CDR3 DNA reads TGCGCCAGCAGCCAAGAGGCGGAACGCACTGGAAACACCATATATTTT.

The J gene is TRBJ2-7, the V gene TRBV4-3; the match to TRBD2 covers 7 bases. Germline V gene sequence: CDR1 LGHNA, CDR2 YSLEER. The CDR3 covers 15 residues. The V segment lost 0 bases and the J segment 7 bases; nucleotides outside the gene matches: 9. As DNA, the CDR3 is TGCGCCAGCAGCCAAGACGCGACTAGCCCATCTGAGCAGTACTTC. Encoded protein: CASSQDATSPSEQYF.

The chain links TRBV7-2 to TRBJ2-1; 8 nucleotides line up with TRBD2. Trimming cost V 3 bases and J 7 bases; bases outside gene matches: 11. CDR3 length: 16 residues. CDR1 is SGHTA, CDR2 FQGNSA, per germline. DNA for the CDR3: TGTGCCAGCAGCTTTCGGCCCGGGACTAGTTGGAATGAGCAGTTCTTC. It is translated as CASSFRPGTSWNEQFF.

The chain has TRBV21-1 and TRBJ2-7; the tabulated D call, TRBD1, remains unverified against the DNA. TRBV21-1 is termed a pseudogene. CDR3 length: 14 residues. This CDR3 is CASSKKGHPYEQYF. In DNA form, the CDR3 reads TGTGCCAGCAGCAAAAAGGGGCACCCCTACGAGCAGTACTTC.

The chain links TRBV7-2 to TRBJ2-7; TRBD1 matches 8 bases. The V gene end was trimmed by 5 bases and the J gene end by 5 bases; junction bases not matched to a gene: 8. CDR1 SGHTA and CDR2 FQGNSA come from the germline V gene. This CDR3 comprises 14 residues. The chain's CDR3 is CASSRRTGTNEQYF. The CDR3 DNA is TGTGCCAGCAGCAGAAGGACAGGGACCAACGAGCAGTACTTC.

This chain joins TRBV4-1 and TRBJ1-5, with D perhaps TRBD1 (5 bases). V lost 3 bases, J lost 4 bases, and 16 bases lay in between. The CDR3 has 16 amino acids. CDR1 MGHRA and CDR2 YSYEKL come from the germline V gene. The CDR3 loop is CASSQGRHDSNQPQHF. CDR3 bases: TGCGCCAGCAGCCAGGGTCGACACGACAGTAATCAGCCCCAGCATTTT.